This T cell receptor (beta chain) is drawn from a study of OX40 agonist ivuxolimab in advanced cancers. On the study more broadly: Patients' therapy was ivuxolimab, an antibody that acts as an agonist of OX40 (CD134). Melanoma, hepatocellular carcinoma, head and neck or renal cell cancer occurred in dose-escalation patients. Findings and caveats of the study: Average numbers of expanded clones were greater in CD8+ T cells than in CD4+.

Generated by immunoSEQ multiplex PCR, the TCRdb table keeps only in-frame clones and is missing some. The table lists under 90,000 clones, about 80% of them singletons. Of note for this clone: What it binds is not known.

Germline CDR1 MNHNS, CDR2 SASEGT. The CDR3 contains 14 residues. J gave up 4 bases and V 3 bases, and 2 bases lay outside the gene matches. This rearrangement joins TRBV6-1 to TRBJ2-3, with TRBD1 matching 9 bases. The sequence was obtained from an adult with an advanced solid tumor such as melanoma, head and neck, liver or kidney cancer. The sample consisted of CD4+ or CD8+ T cells sorted from blood, taken in a trial of the OX40 agonist ivuxolimab. The CDR3 region is CASSDYRGPDTQYF. CDR3 DNA: TGTGCCAGCAGTGATTACAGGGGGCCAGATACGCAGTATTTT.